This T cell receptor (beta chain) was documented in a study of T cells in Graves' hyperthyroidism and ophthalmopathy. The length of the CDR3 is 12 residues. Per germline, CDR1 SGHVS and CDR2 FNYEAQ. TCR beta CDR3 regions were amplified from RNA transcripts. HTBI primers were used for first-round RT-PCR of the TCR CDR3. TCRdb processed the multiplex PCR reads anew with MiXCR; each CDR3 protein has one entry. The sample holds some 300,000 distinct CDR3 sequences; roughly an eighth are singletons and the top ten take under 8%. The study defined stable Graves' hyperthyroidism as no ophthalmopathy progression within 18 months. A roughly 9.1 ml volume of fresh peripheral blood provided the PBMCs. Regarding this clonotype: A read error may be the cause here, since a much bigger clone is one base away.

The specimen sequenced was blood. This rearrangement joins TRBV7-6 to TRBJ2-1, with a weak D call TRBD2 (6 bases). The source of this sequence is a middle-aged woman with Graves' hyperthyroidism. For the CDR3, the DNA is TGTGTCAGCAGCCTGGACTACGGTGAGCAGTTCTTC. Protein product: CVSSLDYGEQFF.